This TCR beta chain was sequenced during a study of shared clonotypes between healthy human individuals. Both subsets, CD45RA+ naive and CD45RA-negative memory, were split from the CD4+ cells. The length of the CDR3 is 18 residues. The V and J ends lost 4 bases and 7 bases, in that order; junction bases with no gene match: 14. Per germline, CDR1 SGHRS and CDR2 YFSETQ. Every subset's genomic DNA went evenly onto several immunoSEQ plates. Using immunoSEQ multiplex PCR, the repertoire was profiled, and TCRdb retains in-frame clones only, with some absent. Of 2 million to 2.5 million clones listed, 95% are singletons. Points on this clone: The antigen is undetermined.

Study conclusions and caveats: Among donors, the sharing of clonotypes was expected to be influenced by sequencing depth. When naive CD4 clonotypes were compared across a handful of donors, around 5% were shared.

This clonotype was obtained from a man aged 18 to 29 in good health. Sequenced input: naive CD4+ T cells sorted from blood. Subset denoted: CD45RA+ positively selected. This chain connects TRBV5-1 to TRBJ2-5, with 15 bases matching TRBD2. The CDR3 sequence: CASSITGLAGGPRGTQYF. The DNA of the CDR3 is TGCGCCAGCAGCATAACGGGACTAGCGGGAGGACCTCGGGGGACCCAGTACTTC. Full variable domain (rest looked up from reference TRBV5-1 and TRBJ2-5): KAGVTQTPRYLIKTRGQQVTLSCSPISGHRSVSWYQQTPGQGLQFLFEYFSETQRNKGNFPGRFSGRQFSNSRSEMNVSTLELGDSALYLCASSITGLAGGPRGTQYFGPGTRLLVL.